This T cell receptor (beta chain) is from a study of OX40 agonist ivuxolimab in advanced cancers. The assay was immunoSEQ multiplex PCR, and TCRdb's table has in-frame clones only and misses some. The table has some 33,000 clones, 85% to 90% seen once. Sequenced here: CD4+ or CD8+ T cells sorted from blood, sampled in a trial of the OX40 agonist ivuxolimab. This clonotype originated in an adult with an advanced solid tumor such as melanoma, head and neck, liver or kidney cancer.

The CDR3, as DNA: TGTGCCAGTAGTATAGGCGAGCACCTGTACCAAGAGACCCAGTACTTC. This codes for CASSIGEHLYQETQYF. V is TRBV19 and J is TRBJ2-5, with D uncertain. CDR1 and CDR2 (germline): LNHDA, SQIVND (reference sequence). V was trimmed by 1 base and J by 0 bases, leaving 12 bases between them. The CDR3 runs 16 residues.